These 26 T cell receptor beta chains originate from one sample sequenced in a study of identical twins. TCRdb reanalysed the 5' RACE reads using MiXCR and keeps one entry per CDR3 protein. Of hundreds of thousands of distinct CDR3 sequences listed, roughly 6% are singletons. Input material: naive T cells sorted from blood. The source is a man younger than 35 in good health.

The table lists this clonotype with a few counts. This chain joins TRBV7-7 and TRBJ2-7, with 14 bases identical to TRBD2. Germline CDR1 is SSHAT and CDR2 is FNYEAQ (reference sequence). The V gene end was trimmed by 5 bases and the J gene end by 8 bases; junction bases not matched to a gene: 11. The CDR3 is made up of 16 amino acids. The CDR3 region has the DNA TGTGCCAGCAGCCCGACGGGACTAGCGGGAGCAGGGCAGCAGTACGTC. Translated, it gives CASSPTGLAGAGQQYV.

This clonotype has only a few counts. The gene calls are TRBV20-1 and TRBJ1-5; 7 positions agree with TRBD1. Trimming took 6 bases from V and 0 from J; bases not matched to a gene: 11. CDR3 size: 16 residues. From germline, CDR1 is DFQATT and CDR2 SNEGSKA (reference sequence). The CDR3 spells CSARDRGDYSNQPQHF. Here the CDR3 DNA reads TGCAGTGCGAGGGACAGAGGAGACTATAGCAATCAGCCCCAGCATTTT.

The V call is TRBV20-1, the J call TRBJ2-3; D is uncertain. The ends were cut back, 5 bases at V and 0 bases at J, with 15 bases in the middle. The germline V gene has CDR1 DFQATT and CDR2 SNEGSKA (reference sequence). The CDR3 extends over 15 amino acids. CDR3 protein: CSAADRRRSTDTQYF. The CDR3 nucleotides are TGCAGTGCTGCCGACCGACGACGTAGCACAGATACGCAGTATTTT.

The table lists this clonotype with many counts. The J gene is TRBJ2-4, the V gene TRBV9; D could derive from TRBD1 or TRBD2 (5 bases each). V lost 5 bases and J lost 5, with 11 bases in between. Germline values: CDR1 SGDLS, CDR2 YYNGEE. CDR3 length: 13 amino acids. The CDR3 region is CASSAGTQNIQYF. The CDR3 nucleotides read TGTGCCAGCAGTGCAGGGACCCAAAACATTCAGTACTTC. The full variable domain, with the rest looked up from reference TRBV9 and TRBJ2-4, is DSGVTQTPKHLITATGQRVTLRCSPRSGDLSVYWYQQSLDQGLQFLIQYYNGEERAKGNILERFSAQQFPDLHSELNLSSLELGDSALYFCASSAGTQNIQYFGAGTRLSVL.

This clonotype was picked up a small number of times. J is TRBJ1-4 and V is TRBV5-1, with D hard to call. V lost 7 bases, J lost 3 bases, and 13 bases lay in between. The CDR3 totals 14 residues. Germline values: CDR1 SGHRS, CDR2 YFSETQ. CDR3 in DNA: TGCGCCAGCTCTGAAGACGTACCTAATGAAAAACTGTTTTTT. Protein product: CASSEDVPNEKLFF.

The chain recombines TRBV28 with TRBJ1-1; D is perhaps TRBD1 (5 bases). Germline CDR1 reads MDHEN; CDR2 reads SYDVKM. The CDR3 totals 12 residues. Trimming shortened V by 9 bases and J by 1 base, and 9 bases separated the two germline ends. This CDR3 reads CASRDWNTEAFF. In DNA, the CDR3 is TGTGCCAGTCGGGACTGGAACACTGAAGCTTTCTTT.

This chain uses TRBV25-1 with TRBJ2-3, with 13 bases that match TRBD2. There are 17 residues in the CDR3. V lost 5 bases and J lost 1; bases outside the gene matches: 6. Germline CDR1 MGHDK, CDR2 SYGVNS. The CDR3 reads CASSWTSGSPGTDTQYF. The CDR3 DNA reads TGTGCCAGCAGTTGGACTAGCGGGAGCCCCGGCACAGATACGCAGTATTTT.

This clonotype was detected only a few times. This rearrangement joins TRBV6-2 or TRBV6-3 to TRBJ2-1; no definite D call. From germline, CDR1 is MNHEY and CDR2 SVGEGT. This CDR3 comprises 14 residues. The ends were cut back, 8 bases at V and 5 bases at J, with 16 bases in the middle. The CDR3 here is CASGRTTTDNEQFF. CDR3 nucleotide sequence: TGTGCCAGCGGCCGAACAACAACCGACAATGAGCAGTTCTTC.

This clonotype was recorded many times. The chain uses TRBV5-5 and TRBJ2-2; TRBD1 aligns across 10 bases. CDR1 and CDR2 (germline): SGHKS, YYEKEE (reference sequence). CDR3 length: 16 amino acids. V lost 6 bases and J lost 6; bases outside the gene matches: 11. CDR3 sequence: CASTKRTGTGAGELFF. The CDR3 DNA reads TGTGCCAGCACCAAACGAACCGGGACAGGGGCCGGGGAGCTGTTTTTT.

This clonotype was seen at least ten times. The chain employs TRBV24-1 and TRBJ2-1; D is possibly TRBD2 (5 bases). Between the trimmed V and J ends, which lost 7 bases and 7 bases, there was a span of 7 bases. CDR1 is KGHDR and CDR2 is SFDVKD in the germline V gene. The CDR3 has 11 amino acids. Written as DNA, the CDR3 is TGTGCCACCAGCCCGGGGAATGAGCAGTTCTTC. It yields the protein CATSPGNEQFF.

This clonotype was counted only a few times. The V call is TRBV5-1, the J call TRBJ2-1; perhaps TRBD2 as D (6 bases). Germline lookup yields CDR1 SGHRS and CDR2 YFSETQ. This CDR3 has 19 residues. Trimming pared 1 base from V and 0 bases from J, leaving 20 bases between. This CDR3 is CASSLKKPGLVPSYNEQFF. The CDR3 nucleotides read TGCGCCAGCAGCTTGAAAAAACCGGGACTTGTTCCCTCCTACAATGAGCAGTTCTTC.

This clonotype was counted between two and nine times. CDR3 nucleotides: TGTGCCAGCAGCGCCCGACTAGCGGCCTACGAGCAGTACTTC. As protein: CASSARLAAYEQYF. This chain links TRBV7-9 with TRBJ2-7, with 9 bases fitting TRBD2. Trimming took 5 bases from V and 2 from J; bases not matched to a gene: 4. Germline CDR1 is SEHNR and CDR2 is FQNEAQ (reference sequence). The CDR3 runs to 14 residues. The whole variable domain, remainder taken from reference TRBV7-9 and TRBJ2-7, is DTGVSQNPRHKITKRGQNVTFRCDPISEHNRLYWYRQTLGQGPEFLTYFQNEAQLEKSRLLSDRFSAERPKGSFSTLEIQRTEQGDSAMYLCASSARLAAYEQYFGPGTRLTVT.

The sample holds a few counts of this clonotype. V is TRBV6-2 or TRBV6-3 and J is TRBJ2-7; D is uncertain. The germline CDR1 and CDR2 sequences are MNHEY and SVGEGT. This CDR3 is 10 amino acids long. The V gene lost 8 bases and the J gene lost 9 bases, with 11 bases spanning the gap. This chain's CDR3 is CASQFVWQYV. The CDR3 DNA follows: TGTGCCAGCCAGTTTGTGTGGCAGTACGTC.

The CDR3 loop reads CASSLSGVVVDEQYF. CDR3 nucleotides: TGTGCCAGCAGCCTCAGTGGGGTGGTGGTGGACGAGCAGTACTTC. The chain links TRBV7-9 to TRBJ2-7; D not resolved. CDR1 is SEHNR and CDR2 is FQNEAQ in the germline V gene (reference sequence). There are 15 residues in the CDR3. V lost 5 bases and J lost 5, with 19 bases in between.

V gene TRBV5-1 combines with J gene TRBJ2-1; TRBD2 matches 10 bases. V lost 4 bases to trimming and J lost 8 bases; unmatched junction nucleotides: 12. This CDR3 is 16 amino acids long. Looked up from germline, CDR1 is SGHRS and CDR2 is YFSETQ. CDR3 amino acids: CASSRFASGRADEQFF. For the CDR3, the DNA is TGCGCCAGCAGCCGATTTGCGAGCGGGAGGGCGGATGAGCAGTTCTTC. The variable domain in full, completed from reference TRBV5-1 and TRBJ2-1, reads KAGVTQTPRYLIKTRGQQVTLSCSPISGHRSVSWYQQTPGQGLQFLFEYFSETQRNKGNFPGRFSGRQFSNSRSEMNVSTLELGDSALYLCASSRFASGRADEQFFGPGTRLTVL.

This clonotype was observed a handful of times. This chain connects TRBV2 to TRBJ2-1; 11 bases match TRBD2. CDR3 length equals 18 residues. CDR1 SNHLY and CDR2 FYNNEI come from the germline V gene. J gave up 8 bases and V 7 bases, and 19 bases lay outside the gene matches. The DNA for the CDR3 is TGTGCCAGCAATAATGGGGGTAATAGCGGGAGGGCCGTCTATGAGCAGTTCTTC. This translates into CASNNGGNSGRAVYEQFF.

This clonotype appeared once. A read error is possible here, since a much larger clone lies one base away. The conserved closing phenylalanine or tryptophan is absent in this CDR3, likely reflecting a read error. The chain employs TRBV6-5 and TRBJ2-1, with D possibly being TRBD1 or TRBD2 (5 bases each). CDR1 is MNHEY and CDR2 is SVGAGI in the germline V gene. Trimming left V 0 bases short and J 4 bases short, with 10 bases between. This CDR3 spans 15 amino acids. The CDR3 region has the DNA TGTGCCAGCAGTTACTCGGGGACCGGGTACAATGAGCAGTTCATC. Amino acids: CASSYSGTGYNEQFI.

In its sample, this clonotype was seen many times. The chain recombines TRBV5-1 with TRBJ2-1; 7 bases map to TRBD2. Germline trimming cut 0 bases from V and 3 bases from J; bases unmatched to any gene: 9. Germline V gene data show CDR1 as SGHRS and CDR2 as YFSETQ. The CDR3 consists of 17 residues. CDR3 amino acids: CASSLVGGSAFYNEQFF. The CDR3 DNA reads as TGCGCCAGCAGCTTGGTCGGGGGGAGCGCGTTCTACAATGAGCAGTTCTTC.

This clonotype was counted ten times or more. V gene TRBV5-6 combines with J gene TRBJ2-1; 11 nucleotides match TRBD2. The CDR3 has 15 amino acids. The J segment lost 3 bases and the V segment lost 5 bases, leaving 4 bases of the junction unmatched. From germline, CDR1 is SGHDT and CDR2 YYEEEE. The chain's CDR3 is CASRPGTSGYNEQFF. CDR3 DNA: TGTGCCAGCAGGCCCGGGACTAGCGGCTACAATGAGCAGTTCTTC.

This clonotype was counted at least ten times. This rearrangement joins TRBV18 to TRBJ2-1; 9 bases are shared with TRBD2. From germline, CDR1 is KGHSH and CDR2 LQKENI. The length of the CDR3 is 17 residues. J gave up 4 bases and V 3 bases, and 10 bases lay outside the gene matches. The chain's CDR3 is CASSPTVAGASYNEQFF. DNA for the CDR3: TGTGCCAGCTCACCTACCGTAGCGGGAGCCTCTTACAATGAGCAGTTCTTC. Full variable domain (rest looked up from reference TRBV18 and TRBJ2-1): NAGVMQNPRHLVRRRGQEARLRCSPMKGHSHVYWYRQLPEEGLKFMVYLQKENIIDESGMPKERFSAEFPKEGPSILRIQQVVRGDSAAYFCASSPTVAGASYNEQFFGPGTRLTVL.

In its sample, this clonotype was seen many times. This sequence joins TRBV12-3 or TRBV12-4 and TRBJ1-5; unclear D gene. The CDR3 consists of 15 residues. V was pared by 2 bases and J by 1 base, with 9 bases between. CDR3 sequence (DNA): TGTGCCAGCAGTTTAAACAGAGGGAGCAATCAGCCCCAGCATTTT. It yields the protein CASSLNRGSNQPQHF.

Ten or more counts support this clonotype. The rearrangement uses TRBV7-9 and TRBJ2-7, with D tentatively TRBD2 (6 bases). The CDR3 runs 12 residues. Germline CDR1 reads SEHNR; CDR2 reads FQNEAQ (reference sequence). V was clipped by 5 bases and J by 5 bases, with 10 bases between them. This chain's CDR3 is CASSQTRDEQYF. Written as DNA, the CDR3 is TGTGCCAGCAGCCAGACTAGGGACGAGCAGTACTTC.

This clonotype was observed a few times. The V gene is TRBV29-1, the J gene TRBJ2-3; D assignment may be TRBD1 or TRBD2 (5 bases each). Germline-derived CDR1 and CDR2 are SQVTM and ANQGSEA. V lost 6 bases and J 2 bases, leaving 15 bases between the germline ends. This CDR3 contains 14 residues. CDR3: CSVRSGPTTDTQYF. CDR3 coding DNA: TGCAGCGTGAGATCGGGGCCCACCACAGATACGCAGTATTTT.

V gene TRBV6-5 combines with J gene TRBJ1-5; D perhaps matches TRBD1 (5 bases). Germline-derived CDR1 and CDR2 are MNHEY and SVGAGI. The CDR3 runs 13 residues. V lost 6 bases and J lost 4, with 10 bases in between. CDR3 loop: CASRYRLNQPQHF. The DNA for the CDR3 is TGTGCCAGCAGATACAGGTTAAATCAGCCCCAGCATTTT.

This clonotype was detected a few times. The chain links TRBV12-3 or TRBV12-4 to TRBJ2-6; TRBD1 or TRBD2 may be the D gene (5 bases each). V shed 1 base and J shed 0 bases, with 25 bases lying between them. The CDR3 contains 22 residues. CDR3: CASSLDPGRWADKLSGANVLTF. CDR3 bases: TGTGCCAGCAGTTTAGATCCGGGGCGATGGGCGGACAAACTCTCTGGGGCCAACGTCCTGACTTTC.

The CDR3 coding sequence is TGTGCCAGCAGGGGCCGGGACAGGAACACTGAAGCTTTCTTT. Its translation: CASRGRDRNTEAFF. The rearrangement joins TRBV12-3 or TRBV12-4 to TRBJ1-1, with 7 bases identical to TRBD1. Trimming took 6 bases from V and 1 from J; bases not matched to a gene: 5. There are 14 residues in the CDR3.